A single sample is the source of the 28 T cell receptor beta chains below, sequenced in a study of post-analysis software for immune sequencing data. Study conclusions and caveats: Patients had higher frequencies than controls of five TRBV segments, including TRBV5-6, TRBV5-1 and TRBV20-1.

Their target antigens are unknown. The authors incorporated unique molecular identifiers into the TCR beta cDNA libraries. Each CDR3 protein is one row after TCRdb ran MiXCR on the PCR reads. The sample contains hundreds of thousands of distinct CDR3 sequences, about 32% of which appear only once. The sample was blood. The receptors were sampled from a girl between 5 and 17 years old with multiple sclerosis.

The gene calls are TRBV27 and TRBJ1-2; the match to TRBD1 covers 9 bases. The CDR3 loop spans 14 amino acids. Looked up from germline, CDR1 is MNHEY and CDR2 is SMNVEV (reference sequence). The trim removed 0 bases at V and 5 bases at J, leaving 1 base unmatched. The CDR3, as DNA: TGTGCCAGCAGTTTATCCGGGACAGGGTATGGCTACACCTTC. This encodes CASSLSGTGYGYTF.

This clonotype came up a few times. J is TRBJ2-5 and V is TRBV11-2; 7 bases agree with TRBD2. The CDR3 has 18 residues. V lost 0 bases, J lost 2 bases, and 12 bases stayed unmatched. The germline CDR1 and CDR2 sequences are SGHAT and FQNNGV. This CDR3 reads CASSLDFPGKGGQETQYF. Here the CDR3 DNA reads TGTGCCAGCAGCTTAGATTTTCCTGGGAAGGGAGGGCAAGAGACCCAGTACTTC.

There are many counts of this clonotype. The DNA for the CDR3 is TGTGCCAGCACCAGAACAGATACGCAGTATTTT. Translation: CASTRTDTQYF. The rearrangement uses TRBV12-3 or TRBV12-4 and TRBJ2-3; no clear D. The CDR3 totals 11 residues. The V and J ends lost 7 bases and 3 bases respectively, with 5 bases between them.

This chain uses TRBV27 with TRBJ2-7, with a weak D call TRBD1 (5 bases). This CDR3 has 13 residues. V was cut by 5 bases and J by 5 bases, with 13 bases left in between. Germline V gene data show CDR1 as MNHEY and CDR2 as SMNVEV (reference sequence). The CDR3 sequence is CASSTRASDEQYF. In DNA form, the CDR3 reads TGTGCCAGCAGTACCAGGGCTTCGGACGAGCAGTACTTC.

This clonotype was recorded only once. The chain carries TRBV20-1 and TRBJ1-1, with a weak D call TRBD1 (5 bases). V was trimmed by 0 bases and J by 3 bases, leaving 17 bases between them. CDR3 length equals 16 residues. Germline assignment: CDR1 DFQATT and CDR2 SNEGSKA (reference sequence). The CDR3 spells CSARDPGRGWDTEAFF. The CDR3 nucleotides read TGCAGTGCTAGAGATCCGGGACGGGGGTGGGACACTGAAGCTTTCTTT.

J is TRBJ2-5 and V is TRBV5-1; D perhaps matches TRBD2 (6 bases). The CDR3 runs to 20 residues. CDR1 and CDR2 (germline): SGHRS, YFSETQ. With 0 bases removed from V and 1 base from J, the gap between germline ends came to 25 bases. In nucleotides, the CDR3 is TGCGCCAGCAGCTTGGAGTGGCGGGGAGAGAAACAGCGGAGCCAAGAGACCCAGTACTTC. Translated: CASSLEWRGEKQRSQETQYF.

The V gene is TRBV28, the J gene TRBJ2-5; tentative D call: TRBD1 (5 bases). This CDR3 has 14 amino acids. Trimming pared 5 bases from V and 2 bases from J, leaving 12 bases between. Germline V lookup: CDR1 MDHEN, CDR2 SYDVKM. The chain's CDR3 is CASSERTLQETQYF. The CDR3 DNA sequence: TGTGCCAGCAGTGAACGGACACTTCAAGAGACCCAGTACTTC.

This clonotype was seen a few times. The chain carries TRBV18 and TRBJ2-6; TRBD1 or TRBD2 may be the D gene (5 bases each). The CDR3 totals 17 residues. Per germline, CDR1 KGHSH and CDR2 LQKENI. The V gene lost 5 bases and the J gene lost 2 bases, with 16 bases spanning the gap. CDR3 sequence: CASSIGRESAGANVLTF. The DNA for the CDR3 is TGTGCCAGCTCAATCGGCAGGGAGTCAGCTGGGGCCAACGTCCTGACTTTC.

The J gene is TRBJ2-1, the V gene TRBV6-4; 8 bases map to TRBD2. The V gene end was trimmed by 1 base and the J gene end by 4 bases; junction bases not matched to a gene: 3. The CDR3 runs 15 residues. Germline V gene data show CDR1 as MRHNA and CDR2 as SNTAGT. The DNA for the CDR3 is TGTGCCAGCAGTGACTTCGGGGGGGGATACAATGAGCAGTTCTTC. As protein: CASSDFGGGYNEQFF.

V usage is TRBV28 and J usage is TRBJ2-7; D not resolved. The CDR3 runs 13 residues. Germline V CDR1 and CDR2: MDHEN, SYDVKM. The germline V and J ends were trimmed by 7 bases and 2 bases, with 12 bases remaining between them. CDR3 residues: CASTGWSAYEQYF. The CDR3 DNA reads as TGTGCCAGCACGGGCTGGAGCGCCTACGAGCAGTACTTC.

Ten or more counts support this clonotype. At one end, the junction sequence differs from germline, possibly due to a read error. CDR3 protein: CASSFKETQYF. For the CDR3, the DNA is TGTGCCAGCAGCTTCAAAGAGACCCAGTACTTC. This chain links TRBV5-1 with TRBJ2-5, with no clear D. The CDR3 has 11 residues. Germline V lookup: CDR1 SGHRS, CDR2 YFSETQ.

This rearrangement joins TRBV20-1 to TRBJ2-7; the match to TRBD1 covers 7 bases. Trimming took 1 base from V and 3 from J; bases not matched to a gene: 6. There are 14 residues in the CDR3. Germline-derived CDR1 and CDR2 are DFQATT and SNEGSKA (reference sequence). The CDR3 DNA reads TGCAGTGCTAGAGCCCCACAGGGGAACTACGAGCAGTACTTC. It is translated as CSARAPQGNYEQYF.

The rearrangement joins TRBV7-8 to TRBJ2-5, with 7 bases fitting TRBD2. The CDR3 sequence is 16 residues long. V lost 1 base and J lost 11; bases outside the gene matches: 16. CDR1 and CDR2 (germline): SGHVS, FQNEAQ. CDR3 residues: CASSLDLSLAASKQYF. DNA for the CDR3: TGTGCCAGCAGCTTAGATCTTAGCCTAGCGGCTAGCAAGCAGTACTTC.

This clonotype was detected only a few times. The chain joins TRBV11-2 to TRBJ2-5, with a possible D match to TRBD1 (5 bases). The length of the CDR3 is 16 residues. V lost 0 bases and J 2 bases, leaving 13 bases between the germline ends. Germline CDR1 and CDR2: SGHAT and FQNNGV. In DNA form, the CDR3 reads TGTGCCAGCAGCTTAGATCGGTTTCAGGGACAAGAGACCCAGTACTTC. Amino acid sequence: CASSLDRFQGQETQYF.

This clonotype was seen only a few times. The genes are TRBV20-1 and TRBJ2-7, with D tentatively TRBD1 (6 bases). Trimming stripped 6 bases from V and 1 base from J, with 13 bases between. This CDR3 comprises 13 residues. CDR1 is DFQATT and CDR2 is SNEGSKA in the germline V gene (reference sequence). CDR3 DNA: TGCAGTGCCCCGCGGCAGGGGTCCTACGAGCAGTACTTC. This gives the protein CSAPRQGSYEQYF.

This clonotype was seen a handful of times. The gene calls are TRBV4-3 and TRBJ2-4, with TRBD1 as a possible D gene (5 bases). There are 15 residues in the CDR3. Germline CDR1 reads LGHNA; CDR2 reads YSLEER. Trimming left V 0 bases short and J 6 bases short, with 12 bases between. CDR3 residues: CASSQDQGVGNIQYF. For the CDR3, the DNA is TGCGCCAGCAGCCAAGATCAGGGTGTCGGAAACATTCAGTACTTC.

A remark on this clonotype: One end of the junction does not line up with germline, which may come from a read error. V gene TRBV15 combines with J gene TRBJ2-1; D is ambiguous. The CDR3 covers 13 residues. Germline V CDR1 and CDR2: LNHNV, YYDKDF (reference sequence). CDR3 sequence: CATSRVIKNEQFF. For the CDR3, the DNA is TGTGCCACCAGTAGAGTTATTAAGAATGAGCAGTTCTTC.

This clonotype showed up just a few times. The CDR3 nucleotides read TGCGCCAGCAGCTGGACAGACATACAAGAGACCCAGTACTTC. Translating gives CASSWTDIQETQYF. The chain joins TRBV5-1 to TRBJ2-5; tentative D call: TRBD1 (6 bases). The CDR3 has 14 amino acids. V was shortened by 3 bases and J by 2 bases, with 11 bases between the two germline ends. Looked up from germline, CDR1 is SGHRS and CDR2 is YFSETQ.

This clonotype was seen a few times. V usage is TRBV29-1 and J usage is TRBJ2-6, with 7 bases identical to TRBD1. CDR1 SQVTM and CDR2 ANQGSEA come from the germline V gene. The CDR3 totals 15 residues. Trimming at V came to 4 bases and at J to 4 bases, leaving 7 bases not matched to a gene. The chain's CDR3 is CSVVGQSSGANVLTF. CDR3 nucleotide sequence: TGCAGCGTTGTGGGACAGTCCTCAGGGGCCAACGTCCTGACTTTC.

This clonotype showed up just a few times. The chain employs TRBV5-5 and TRBJ2-3; 8 nucleotides align to TRBD1. The CDR3 runs to 15 residues. Trimming took 4 bases from V and 0 from J; bases not matched to a gene: 4. Germline assignment: CDR1 SGHKS and CDR2 YYEKEE (reference sequence). The CDR3 nucleotides read TGTGCCAGCAGCCGGGACAGGCCCAGCACAGATACGCAGTATTTT. Its protein product is CASSRDRPSTDTQYF.

Only a few counts were recorded for this clonotype. This chain joins TRBV20-1 and TRBJ1-2; D is undetermined. This CDR3 is 14 amino acids long. V was pared by 5 bases and J by 3 bases, with 16 bases between. Germline CDR1 DFQATT, CDR2 SNEGSKA (reference sequence). CDR3 in amino acids: CSARPWEEDYGYTF. CDR3 coding DNA: TGCAGTGCTCGGCCATGGGAAGAGGACTATGGCTACACCTTC.

Of note for this clonotype: This could be a read error, since a much larger clone is one nucleotide away. This chain joins TRBV3-1 and TRBJ2-7; the D is unclear. Trimming cost V 3 bases and J 2 bases, with 2 bases left between them. CDR1 LGHDT and CDR2 YNNKEL come from the germline V gene (reference sequence). The CDR3 has 11 amino acids. CDR3 sequence: CASSHTYEQYF. The CDR3 bases are TGTGCCAGCAGCCATACCTACGAGCAGTACTTC.

The chain uses TRBV29-1 and TRBJ2-2; 7 nucleotides line up with TRBD2. Per germline, CDR1 SQVTM and CDR2 ANQGSEA. Trimming removed 4 bases from V and 1 base from J; junction bases left unmatched: 6. The CDR3 spans 15 residues. The CDR3 nucleotides read TGCAGCGTTGTGTGGGGGGGTAGGAACACCGGGGAGCTGTTTTTT. This encodes CSVVWGGRNTGELFF.

This clonotype was counted ten times or more. The V call is TRBV20-1, the J call TRBJ2-1, with 9 nucleotides matching TRBD2. Germline V CDR1 and CDR2: DFQATT, SNEGSKA (reference sequence). The CDR3 has 15 amino acids. The V segment lost 3 bases and the J segment 5 bases; nucleotides outside the gene matches: 8. The CDR3 is CSASGSAGGHNEQFF. DNA for the CDR3: TGCAGTGCTAGTGGTAGCGCGGGAGGGCACAATGAGCAGTTCTTC.

This clonotype was detected many times. V and J are TRBV9 and TRBJ2-1, with 8 bases fitting TRBD2. Germline values: CDR1 SGDLS, CDR2 YYNGEE. The CDR3 has 16 residues. V trimming: 0 bases; J trimming: 5 bases; junction bases outside the gene matches: 7. CDR3 in DNA: TGTGCCAGCAGCGTAGATCCGGGAGGGACGCACAATGAGCAGTTCTTC. It translates to CASSVDPGGTHNEQFF.

Only a few counts were recorded for this clonotype. The rearrangement joins TRBV10-3 to TRBJ2-7, with TRBD2 matching 10 bases. With the DNA end fitting TRBJ2-5 better, the J assignment may be wrong. The CDR3 is 15 residues long. Germline assignment: CDR1 ENHRY and CDR2 SYGVKD. CDR3 sequence reads: CAISEEGLATETQYF. In nucleotides, the CDR3 is TGTGCCATCAGTGAGGAGGGACTAGCGACGGAGACCCAGTACTTC.

CDR3 amino acids: CASSQLAGNEQFF. The CDR3 nucleotides are TGTGCCAGCAGCCAACTAGCGGGAAATGAGCAGTTCTTC. The chain carries TRBV3-1 and TRBJ2-1; 9 nucleotides align to TRBD2. Trimming cost V 2 bases and J 7 bases; bases outside gene matches: 0. CDR3 length equals 13 residues. Germline values: CDR1 LGHDT, CDR2 YNNKEL (reference sequence).

This clonotype appeared a few times. This chain links TRBV18 with TRBJ2-1; 9 bases match TRBD2. Losses at the gene ends were 6 bases for V and 5 bases for J; bases not matched to a gene: 8. Germline CDR1 is KGHSH and CDR2 is LQKENI. CDR3 length: 15 residues. In nucleotides, the CDR3 is TGTGCCAGCTCGCAAGCGGGGGGCTTCCACAATGAGCAGTTCTTC. This gives the protein CASSQAGGFHNEQFF. Together with reference TRBV18 and TRBJ2-1, the CDR3 gives the full variable domain: NAGVMQNPRHLVRRRGQEARLRCSPMKGHSHVYWYRQLPEEGLKFMVYLQKENIIDESGMPKERFSAEFPKEGPSILRIQQVVRGDSAAYFCASSQAGGFHNEQFFGPGTRLTVL.